This T cell receptor (beta chain) was retrieved from a study of response to subunit inactivated influenza vaccine. Study-wide points: Each seasonal influenza vaccination, the authors suggested, recruits few new T cells.

Germline V gene data show CDR1 as SGHVS and CDR2 as FQNEAQ. The junction had 15 bases not matched to a gene; V was cut back by 5 bases and J by 7 bases. This CDR3 is 16 amino acids long. From the RT-PCR reads, TCRdb called clonotypes with MiXCR, one entry per CDR3 protein. The sample includes hundreds of thousands of distinct CDR3 sequences, less than 20% seen only once; the top ten take roughly 11%. As concerns this clonotype: Its antigen is not identified.

The sequencing used PBMCs from blood, collected 4 to 6 days after vaccination. The sequence was collected from a man between 45 and 60 years old who received an inactivated influenza vaccine. The chain joins TRBV7-8 to TRBJ2-7; 9 bases are shared with TRBD2. This CDR3 reads CASSPRGGGRVQEQYF. The CDR3 DNA follows: TGTGCCAGCAGCCCCCGTGGGGGCGGGAGGGTTCAGGAGCAGTACTTC.